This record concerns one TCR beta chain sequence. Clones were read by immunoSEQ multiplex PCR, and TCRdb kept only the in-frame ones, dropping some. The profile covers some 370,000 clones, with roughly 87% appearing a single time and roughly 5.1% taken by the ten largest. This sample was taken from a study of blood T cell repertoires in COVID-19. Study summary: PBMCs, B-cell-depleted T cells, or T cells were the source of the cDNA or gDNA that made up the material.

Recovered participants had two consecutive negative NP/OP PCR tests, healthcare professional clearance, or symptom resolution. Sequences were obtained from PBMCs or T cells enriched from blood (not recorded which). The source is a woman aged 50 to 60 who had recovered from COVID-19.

In DNA form, the CDR3 reads TGTGCTAGTGGGCCAGGGTCGAATGGCTACACCTTC. Amino acid sequence: CASGPGSNGYTF. The chain employs TRBV12-5 and TRBJ1-2; D is possibly TRBD1 (5 bases). Looked up from germline, CDR1 is LGHNT and CDR2 is FRNRAP. The CDR3 has 12 residues. V was shortened by 6 bases and J by 6 bases, with 11 bases between the two germline ends. The entire variable domain, with the rest obtained from reference TRBV12-5 and TRBJ1-2, is as follows: DARVTQTPRHKVTEMGQEVTMRCQPILGHNTVFWYRQTMMQGLELLAYFRNRAPLDDSGMPKDRFSAEMPDATLATLKIQPSEPRDSAVYFCASGPGSNGYTFGSGTRLTVV.